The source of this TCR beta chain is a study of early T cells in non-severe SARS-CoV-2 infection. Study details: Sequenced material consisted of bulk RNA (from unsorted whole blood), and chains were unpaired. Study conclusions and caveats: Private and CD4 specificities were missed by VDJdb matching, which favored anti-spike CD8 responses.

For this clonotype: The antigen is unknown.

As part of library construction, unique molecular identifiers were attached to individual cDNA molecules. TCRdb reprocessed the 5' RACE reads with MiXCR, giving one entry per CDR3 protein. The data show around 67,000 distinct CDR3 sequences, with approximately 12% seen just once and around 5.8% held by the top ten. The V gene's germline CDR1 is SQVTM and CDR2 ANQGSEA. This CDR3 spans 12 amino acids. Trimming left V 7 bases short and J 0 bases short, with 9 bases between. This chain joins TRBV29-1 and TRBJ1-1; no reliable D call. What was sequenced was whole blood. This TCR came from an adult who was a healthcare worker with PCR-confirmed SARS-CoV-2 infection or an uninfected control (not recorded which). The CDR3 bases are TGCAGCGGAAGAGTTCTGAACACTGAAGCTTTCTTT. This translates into CSGRVLNTEAFF.